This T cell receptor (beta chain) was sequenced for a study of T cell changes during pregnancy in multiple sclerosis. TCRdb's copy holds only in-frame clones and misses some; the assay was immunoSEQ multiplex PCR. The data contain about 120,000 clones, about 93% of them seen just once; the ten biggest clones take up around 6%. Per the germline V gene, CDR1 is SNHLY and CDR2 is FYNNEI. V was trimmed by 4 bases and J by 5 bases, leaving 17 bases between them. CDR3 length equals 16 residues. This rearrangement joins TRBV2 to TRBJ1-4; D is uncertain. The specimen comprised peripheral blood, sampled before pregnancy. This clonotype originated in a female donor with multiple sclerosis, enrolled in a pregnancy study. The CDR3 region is CASSVPSYPFNEKLFF. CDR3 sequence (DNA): TGTGCCAGCAGTGTTCCGTCCTATCCCTTCAATGAAAAACTGTTTTTT. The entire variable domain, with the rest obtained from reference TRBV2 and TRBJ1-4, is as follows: EPEVTQTPSHQVTQMGQEVILRCVPISNHLYFYWYRQILGQKVEFLVSFYNNEISEKSEIFDDQFSVERPDGSNFTLKIRSTKLEDSAMYFCASSVPSYPFNEKLFFGSGTQLSVL.